This T cell receptor beta chain was captured by sequencing in a study of cytomegalovirus exposure and HLA in healthy donors. This clone was observed a few times. Antigen: not known. The study's findings and limits: In vitro checks showed that a few CMV-associated chains really do target CMV antigens. Further analysis, carried out later, found HLA-associated TCR beta chains more clonally expanded than equally common other chains.

In the PCR, 60 Vbeta and 13 Jbeta primers were used. Sequenced by immunoSEQ multiplex PCR; TCRdb stores in-frame clones only, minus some. The sample consists of some 110,000 clones, around 81% of them appearing once. This sequence was found in a woman aged 25 to 39 in good health and CMV-seronegative. Sequenced input: PBMCs.

CDR3 in amino acids: CASSSSLAGIYEQYF. The CDR3 DNA follows: TGTGCCAGCAGTTCTTCCTTAGCGGGGATATACGAGCAGTACTTC. V is TRBV6-6 and J is TRBJ2-7; 8 nucleotides agree with TRBD2. The CDR3 has 15 residues. Germline assignment: CDR1 MNHNY and CDR2 SVGAGI (reference sequence). V lost 4 bases, J lost 4 bases, and 9 bases stayed unmatched.